These 12 T cell receptor beta chains share one sample of origin, sequenced in a study of monozygotic twins with inflammatory bowel disease. TCRdb processed the 5' RACE reads again and assigns one entry to each CDR3 protein, with no DNA. This table lists under 350,000 distinct CDR3 sequences. Sequencing was done on a sample of blood. The receptors here all came from a human donor with ulcerative colitis or Crohn's disease, or a healthy co-twin of an affected twin (not recorded which).

The chain joins TRBV5-4 to TRBJ2-7. In germline, CDR1 is SGHNT, CDR2 YYREEE (reference sequence). The CDR3 sequence is 12 residues long. This CDR3 reads CAGSGFGHEQYF.

This chain links TRBV19 with TRBJ2-2. Germline V gene sequence: CDR1 LNHDA, CDR2 SQIVND (reference sequence). The CDR3 consists of 14 residues. The CDR3: CASSIVQGTGELFF. Variable domain in full (rest from reference TRBV19 and TRBJ2-2): DGGITQSPKYLFRKEGQNVTLSCEQNLNHDAMYWYRQDPGQGLRLIYYSQIVNDFQKGDIAEGYSVSREKKESFPLTVTSAQKNPTAFYLCASSIVQGTGELFFGEGSRLTVL.

CDR3 sequence: CASRERLKSDTQYF. The rearrangement joins TRBV4-3 to TRBJ2-3. CDR1 LGHNA and CDR2 YSLEER come from the germline V gene. The CDR3 loop spans 14 amino acids.

The chain employs TRBV7-9 and TRBJ2-6; TCRdb lists TRBD1, though no DNA is available to test this call. Germline CDR1 and CDR2: SEHNR and FQNEAQ (reference sequence). The CDR3 totals 16 residues. The CDR3 here is CASSRDRSYLSNVLTF.

This rearrangement joins TRBV19 to TRBJ2-1; TCRdb indicates TRBD2, and absent DNA this call remains unverified. The CDR3 runs 16 residues. Germline V gene lookup returns CDR1 LNHDA and CDR2 SQIVND (reference sequence). CDR3 sequence reads: CASRLMGAGGNNEQFF.

This sequence joins TRBV7-2 and TRBJ2-7; there is no DNA to check the TCRdb D call of TRBD1. The germline V gene encodes CDR1 SGHTA and CDR2 FQGNSA. The CDR3 sequence is 14 residues long. The CDR3 loop reads CASSRGRGSYEQYF.

V usage is TRBV7-9 and J usage is TRBJ2-5; TCRdb reports TRBD1, a call that lacks DNA to check it against. Germline V gene sequence: CDR1 SEHNR, CDR2 FQNEAQ (reference sequence). CDR3 length: 14 residues. CDR3 loop: CASSFRTEKETQYF.

This chain connects TRBV6-5 to TRBJ2-2. The CDR3 has 15 residues. Germline V gene lookup returns CDR1 MNHEY and CDR2 SVGAGI. This CDR3 is CASSLKFPNTGELFF.

The chain joins TRBV6-2 or TRBV6-3 to TRBJ2-1; no DNA is available, so the TRBD1 call from TCRdb remains unchecked. Germline V lookup: CDR1 MNHEY, CDR2 SVGEGT. The length of the CDR3 is 16 residues. The CDR3 reads CASGQEGGGRYNEQFF.

The CDR3: CASRQGAGVEQYF. The chain uses TRBV12-3 or TRBV12-4 and TRBJ2-7; TCRdb names TRBD1, which stays unverified in the absence of DNA. This CDR3 is 13 amino acids long.

The rearrangement links TRBV12-3 or TRBV12-4 to TRBJ1-5. The CDR3 loop spans 14 amino acids. The chain's CDR3 is CASSLALGFQPQHF.

The V and J genes are TRBV20-1 and TRBJ2-5; TCRdb calls TRBD1, which cannot be checked without DNA. CDR1 is DFQATT, CDR2 SNEGSKA, per germline (reference sequence). The CDR3 has 12 residues. The CDR3 loop reads CSAKRGQETQYF.